A selection of T cell receptor beta chains follows, all from one sample in a study of blood T cell repertoires in COVID-19. TCRdb's copy holds only in-frame clones and misses some; the assay was immunoSEQ multiplex PCR. The profile shows fewer than 350,000 clones, roughly 90% of them singletons. Material: peripheral blood. These receptors were obtained from a man aged 40-50 years with acute or convalescent COVID-19. The CDR3 runs from the conserved cysteine through the conserved F or W. The order of the fields is clone size, J gene, D gene, V gene, CDR3 protein, CDR3 DNA. A D gene is named only where the DNA matches it firmly. A row's size may be missing; if present it is once, few, many or a size class.

clone_size: .; j_call: TRBJ2-3; d_call: TRBD2; v_call: TRBV24-1; cdr3_aa: CATSGTSGTDTQYF; cdr3_nt: TGTGCCACCAGTGGGACTAGCGGCACAGATACGCAGTATTTT
clone_size: few; j_call: TRBJ2-1; d_call: TRBD1; v_call: TRBV28; cdr3_aa: CASSLRGPQLDNEQFF; cdr3_nt: TGTGCCAGCAGCCTGAGGGGGCCACAGCTTGACAATGAGCAGTTCTTC
clone_size: once; j_call: TRBJ1-4; d_call: .; v_call: TRBV3-1/TRBV3-2; cdr3_aa: CASRPGGPNEKLFF; cdr3_nt: TGTGCCAGCAGACCCGGAGGGCCTAATGAAAAACTGTTTTTT
clone_size: .; j_call: TRBJ1-6; d_call: TRBD1; v_call: TRBV2; cdr3_aa: CASRYRGLNSPLHF; cdr3_nt: TGTGCCAGCAGGTACAGGGGGCTCAATTCACCCCTCCACTTT
clone_size: .; j_call: TRBJ2-7; d_call: TRBD1; v_call: TRBV3-1/TRBV3-2; cdr3_aa: CASSHISADRGGEQYF; cdr3_nt: TGTGCCAGCAGCCACATTTCCGCGGACAGGGGTGGAGAGCAGTACTTC
clone_size: once; j_call: TRBJ2-3; d_call: TRBD2; v_call: TRBV12-5; cdr3_aa: CASGLVLAGTDTQYF; cdr3_nt: TGTGCTAGTGGTTTGGTCCTAGCGGGCACAGATACGCAGTATTTT
clone_size: .; j_call: TRBJ1-6; d_call: TRBD1; v_call: TRBV27; cdr3_aa: CASSRTGWDSPLHF; cdr3_nt: TGTGCCAGCAGCCGGACAGGGTGGGATTCACCCCTCCACTTT
clone_size: once; j_call: TRBJ1-6; d_call: .; v_call: TRBV11-2; cdr3_aa: CASGADYNSPLHF; cdr3_nt: TGTGCCTCGGGAGCAGACTATAATTCACCCCTCCACTTT
clone_size: few; j_call: TRBJ1-5; d_call: .; v_call: TRBV9; cdr3_aa: CASNPKQGSHQPQHF; cdr3_nt: TGTGCCAGCAACCCGAAGCAGGGATCCCATCAGCCCCAGCATTTT
clone_size: once; j_call: TRBJ2-5; d_call: TRBD1; v_call: TRBV11-2; cdr3_aa: CASSLGQGMETQYF; cdr3_nt: TGTGCCAGCAGCTTGGGACAGGGGATGGAGACCCAGTACTTC
clone_size: few; j_call: TRBJ1-2; d_call: TRBD1; v_call: TRBV6-5; cdr3_aa: CASSPRQGGYTF; cdr3_nt: TGTGCCAGCAGTCCACGACAGGGGGGCTACACCTTC
clone_size: .; j_call: TRBJ2-5; d_call: TRBD1; v_call: TRBV12-5; cdr3_aa: CASGLAGGQETQYF; cdr3_nt: TGTGCTAGTGGTTTAGCAGGGGGACAAGAGACCCAGTACTTC
clone_size: .; j_call: TRBJ1-6; d_call: .; v_call: TRBV6-6; cdr3_aa: CASSYSYRQGDSPLHF; cdr3_nt: TGTGCCAGCAGTTACTCCTACAGGCAAGGGGATTCACCCCTCCACTTT
clone_size: .; j_call: TRBJ1-1; d_call: .; v_call: TRBV6-5; cdr3_aa: CASSQGMNTEAFF; cdr3_nt: TGTGCCAGCAGTCAGGGGATGAACACTGAAGCTTTCTTT
clone_size: once; j_call: TRBJ2-3; d_call: TRBD2; v_call: TRBV7-2; cdr3_aa: CASSKERGRTDTQYF; cdr3_nt: TGTGCCAGCAGCAAAGAGCGGGGGCGCACAGATACGCAGTATTTT
clone_size: .; j_call: TRBJ1-6; d_call: .; v_call: TRBV5-4; cdr3_aa: CASSPGGRTSNSPLHF; cdr3_nt: TGTGCCAGCAGCCCTGGGGGGAGGACATCCAATTCACCCCTCCACTTT
clone_size: .; j_call: TRBJ1-3; d_call: .; v_call: TRBV2; cdr3_aa: CASSEYGGTGNTIYF; cdr3_nt: TGTGCCAGCAGTGAGTATGGAGGCACTGGAAACACCATATATTTT
clone_size: few; j_call: TRBJ2-7; d_call: TRBD1; v_call: TRBV11-1; cdr3_aa: CASSSDREYEQYF; cdr3_nt: TGTGCCAGCAGCTCCGACAGGGAATACGAGCAGTACTTC
clone_size: .; j_call: TRBJ1-2; d_call: .; v_call: TRBV7-2; cdr3_aa: CASSSSTGFYGYTF; cdr3_nt: TGTGCCAGCAGCTCCTCCACGGGGTTCTATGGCTACACCTTC
clone_size: .; j_call: TRBJ1-1; d_call: .; v_call: TRBV6-1; cdr3_aa: CASSEVNPTLNTEAFF; cdr3_nt: TGTGCCAGCAGTGAAGTAAACCCTACCTTGAACACTGAAGCTTTCTTT
clone_size: .; j_call: TRBJ1-2; d_call: TRBD1; v_call: TRBV7-9; cdr3_aa: CASSFDRVGGYTF; cdr3_nt: TGTGCCAGCAGCTTCGACAGGGTAGGCGGCTACACCTTC
clone_size: .; j_call: TRBJ2-1; d_call: .; v_call: TRBV25-1; cdr3_aa: CASSDSSYNEQFF; cdr3_nt: TGTGCCAGCAGTGACAGCTCCTACAATGAGCAGTTCTTC
clone_size: .; j_call: TRBJ2-3; d_call: TRBD2; v_call: TRBV5-1; cdr3_aa: CASSFGLAGIDTQYF; cdr3_nt: TGCGCCAGCAGCTTTGGACTAGCGGGGATAGATACGCAGTATTTT
clone_size: .; j_call: TRBJ1-2; d_call: TRBD1; v_call: TRBV7-9; cdr3_aa: CASSFTTGSLRYTF; cdr3_nt: TGTGCCAGCAGCTTCACGACAGGGAGTCTGCGCTACACCTTC
clone_size: .; j_call: TRBJ1-5; d_call: .; v_call: TRBV10-3; cdr3_aa: CAISPDRDQPQHF; cdr3_nt: TGTGCCATCAGTCCGGACAGAGATCAGCCCCAGCATTTT
clone_size: .; j_call: TRBJ1-3; d_call: .; v_call: TRBV23-1; cdr3_aa: CASGGGRFSGNTIYF; cdr3_nt: TGCGCCAGCGGGGGGGGACGGTTCTCTGGAAACACCATATATTTT
clone_size: .; j_call: TRBJ1-1; d_call: .; v_call: TRBV5-8; cdr3_aa: CASSHPIRLLNTEAFF; cdr3_nt: TGTGCCAGCAGCCACCCAATCAGGTTATTGAACACTGAAGCTTTCTTT
clone_size: .; j_call: TRBJ1-2; d_call: .; v_call: TRBV5-6; cdr3_aa: CASSLYYYGYTF; cdr3_nt: TGTGCCAGCAGCTTGTATTACTATGGCTACACCTTC
clone_size: .; j_call: TRBJ2-7; d_call: .; v_call: TRBV5-1; cdr3_aa: CASSLAPTSYEQYF; cdr3_nt: TGCGCCAGCAGCTTGGCCCCCACGAGCTACGAGCAGTACTTC